The sequence of this TCR beta chain was determined in a study of tumor-infiltrating lymphocytes in localized non-small cell lung cancer. Deletions cut 5 bases from V and 6 bases from J, with 15 bases between. The CDR3 is 14 amino acids. Germline loops: CDR1 SGHTA, CDR2 FQGNSA. The method was immunoSEQ multiplex PCR; TCRdb's version includes in-frame clones alone and lacks a portion of them. The table records around 16,000 clones, around 72% of them present only once. This clonotype was sampled from a human donor with non-small cell lung cancer. The sample consisted of lung tumor tissue. This chain connects TRBV7-2 to TRBJ2-3, with D possibly being TRBD1 (6 bases). CDR3 DNA sequence: TGTGCCAGCAGCCCCACAGGGTGGGGGGATACGCAGTATTTT. Its translation: CASSPTGWGDTQYF.